A selection of T cell receptor beta chains follows, all from one sample in a study of response to subunit inactivated influenza vaccine. TCRdb itself ran the RT-PCR reads through MiXCR, one entry per CDR3 protein. The repertoire holds 700,000 to 900,000 distinct CDR3 sequences, with less than 25% as singletons. Source: PBMCs from blood, taken around 5 days after vaccination. These receptors all stem from a man aged 50 or older who received an inactivated influenza vaccine. Each CDR3 is given with its conserved first and last residue. The order of the fields is CDR3 length, V gene, D gene, J gene, clone size, CDR3 protein, CDR3 DNA. The D gene is left open where the match is weak. Clone size, where shown, is once, few, many, or a class for clones that have expanded.

cdr3_length: 17; v_call: TRBV20-1; d_call: TRBD1; j_call: TRBJ1-5; clone_size: NA; cdr3_aa: CSAKRTGVPSSNQPQHF; cdr3_nt: TGCAGTGCTAAGAGGACAGGGGTCCCCTCTAGCAATCAGCCCCAGCATTTT
cdr3_length: 12; v_call: TRBV20-1; d_call: TRBD1; j_call: TRBJ1-5; clone_size: NA; cdr3_aa: CSANTGDQPQHF; cdr3_nt: TGCAGTGCTAACACAGGGGATCAGCCCCAGCATTTT
cdr3_length: 13; v_call: TRBV5-6; d_call: TRBD1; j_call: TRBJ2-1; clone_size: NA; cdr3_aa: CASSPQGINEQFF; cdr3_nt: TGTGCCAGCAGCCCACAGGGGATAAATGAGCAGTTCTTC
cdr3_length: 14; v_call: TRBV5-1; d_call: NA; j_call: TRBJ1-1; clone_size: few; cdr3_aa: CASSGDGMNTEAFF; cdr3_nt: TGCGCCAGCAGCGGGGACGGAATGAACACTGAAGCTTTCTTT
cdr3_length: 15; v_call: TRBV6-1; d_call: NA; j_call: TRBJ1-1; clone_size: many; cdr3_aa: CASSALTQRNTEAFF; cdr3_nt: TGTGCCAGCAGTGCCCTGACACAGAGGAACACTGAAGCTTTCTTT
cdr3_length: 15; v_call: TRBV4-1; d_call: TRBD1; j_call: TRBJ1-6; clone_size: few; cdr3_aa: CASSQPDRENSPLHF; cdr3_nt: TGCGCCAGCAGCCAACCGGACAGGGAGAATTCACCCCTCCACTTT
cdr3_length: 15; v_call: TRBV5-6; d_call: NA; j_call: TRBJ2-1; clone_size: few; cdr3_aa: CASSLIGVEGNEQFF; cdr3_nt: TGTGCCAGCAGCTTGATCGGGGTCGAAGGGAATGAGCAGTTCTTC
cdr3_length: 16; v_call: TRBV29-1; d_call: NA; j_call: TRBJ2-3; clone_size: many; cdr3_aa: CSVEDPLEVVTDTQYF; cdr3_nt: TGCAGCGTTGAAGACCCTCTAGAGGTCGTCACAGATACGCAGTATTTT
cdr3_length: 12; v_call: TRBV2; d_call: NA; j_call: TRBJ2-1; clone_size: NA; cdr3_aa: CASSELESEQFF; cdr3_nt: TGTGCCAGCAGTGAGTTGGAAAGTGAGCAGTTCTTC
cdr3_length: 15; v_call: TRBV28; d_call: TRBD2; j_call: TRBJ2-1; clone_size: many; cdr3_aa: CASSFWTSGSNEQFF; cdr3_nt: TGTGCCAGCAGTTTCTGGACTAGCGGCAGTAATGAGCAGTTCTTC
cdr3_length: 14; v_call: TRBV5-1; d_call: NA; j_call: TRBJ2-5; clone_size: NA; cdr3_aa: CASSLGTHQETQYF; cdr3_nt: TGCGCCAGCAGCTTGGGGACACACCAAGAGACCCAGTACTTC
cdr3_length: 13; v_call: TRBV12-5; d_call: NA; j_call: TRBJ2-2; clone_size: few; cdr3_aa: CASGLGSSGELFF; cdr3_nt: TGTGCTAGTGGGCTGGGGTCGTCCGGGGAGCTGTTTTTT
cdr3_length: 14; v_call: TRBV20-1; d_call: NA; j_call: TRBJ2-1; clone_size: NA; cdr3_aa: CSARVLQGWNEQFF; cdr3_nt: TGCAGTGCCAGGGTGCTCCAAGGATGGAATGAGCAGTTCTTC
cdr3_length: 13; v_call: TRBV29-1; d_call: NA; j_call: TRBJ2-7; clone_size: NA; cdr3_aa: CSVVGRFSYEQYF; cdr3_nt: TGCAGCGTTGTAGGCAGATTCTCCTACGAGCAGTACTTC
cdr3_length: 14; v_call: TRBV10-3; d_call: NA; j_call: TRBJ1-1; clone_size: NA; cdr3_aa: CAISESIILAEAFF; cdr3_nt: TGTGCCATCAGTGAGTCGATTATCTTGGCTGAAGCTTTCTTT
cdr3_length: 14; v_call: TRBV28; d_call: TRBD1; j_call: TRBJ2-4; clone_size: few; cdr3_aa: CASTDPGQGDIQYF; cdr3_nt: TGTGCCAGCACCGATCCGGGACAGGGGGACATTCAGTACTTC
cdr3_length: 15; v_call: TRBV5-1; d_call: TRBD1; j_call: TRBJ2-7; clone_size: few; cdr3_aa: CASSFSGGNSDEQYF; cdr3_nt: TGCGCCAGCAGCTTCTCAGGGGGCAACAGCGACGAGCAGTACTTC
cdr3_length: 16; v_call: TRBV5-1; d_call: TRBD2; j_call: TRBJ2-1; clone_size: NA; cdr3_aa: CASSSNLAGGGNEQFF; cdr3_nt: TGCGCCAGCAGCTCCAACCTAGCGGGAGGTGGAAATGAGCAGTTCTTC
cdr3_length: 17; v_call: TRBV7-2; d_call: TRBD1; j_call: TRBJ1-6; clone_size: NA; cdr3_aa: CASSRTGGDLIHSPLHF; cdr3_nt: TGTGCCAGCAGCCGGACAGGGGGCGATTTAATTCATTCACCCCTCCACTTT
cdr3_length: 11; v_call: TRBV7-9; d_call: NA; j_call: TRBJ1-1; clone_size: many; cdr3_aa: CASSRDREAFF; cdr3_nt: TGTGCCAGCAGCCGAGACAGGGAAGCTTTCTTT
cdr3_length: 15; v_call: TRBV4-1; d_call: NA; j_call: TRBJ2-6; clone_size: NA; cdr3_aa: CASSQISSGANVLTF; cdr3_nt: TGCGCCAGCAGCCAAATCAGCTCTGGGGCCAACGTCCTGACTTTC
cdr3_length: 15; v_call: TRBV7-2; d_call: NA; j_call: TRBJ2-5; clone_size: many; cdr3_aa: CASSVRGRFQETQYF; cdr3_nt: TGTGCCAGCAGCGTAAGAGGACGGTTCCAAGAGACCCAGTACTTC
cdr3_length: 15; v_call: TRBV6-5; d_call: TRBD1; j_call: TRBJ1-1; clone_size: few; cdr3_aa: CASSSPDRGDTEAFF; cdr3_nt: TGTGCCAGCAGTTCTCCGGACAGGGGGGACACTGAAGCTTTCTTT
cdr3_length: 17; v_call: TRBV9; d_call: NA; j_call: TRBJ2-1; clone_size: NA; cdr3_aa: CASSDSGEGLVYNEQFF; cdr3_nt: TGTGCCAGCAGCGATTCAGGAGAGGGCCTGGTCTACAATGAGCAGTTCTTC
cdr3_length: 13; v_call: TRBV12-3/TRBV12-4; d_call: NA; j_call: TRBJ1-2; clone_size: few; cdr3_aa: CASILRGTYGYTF; cdr3_nt: TGTGCCAGCATCTTGAGGGGGACCTATGGCTACACCTTC
cdr3_length: 14; v_call: TRBV6-2/TRBV6-3; d_call: NA; j_call: TRBJ2-7; clone_size: NA; cdr3_aa: CASSNQLASYEQYF; cdr3_nt: TGTGCCAGCAGTAACCAATTAGCGTCCTACGAGCAGTACTTC
cdr3_length: 13; v_call: TRBV9; d_call: NA; j_call: TRBJ2-1; clone_size: once; cdr3_aa: CASSVAPRAEQFF; cdr3_nt: TGTGCCAGCAGCGTAGCACCCAGGGCTGAGCAGTTCTTC
cdr3_length: 11; v_call: TRBV28; d_call: NA; j_call: TRBJ1-1; clone_size: NA; cdr3_aa: CASEDRREAFF; cdr3_nt: TGTGCCAGCGAGGACAGACGTGAAGCTTTCTTT
cdr3_length: 15; v_call: TRBV6-1; d_call: NA; j_call: TRBJ2-2; clone_size: NA; cdr3_aa: CASSELVGGPGELFF; cdr3_nt: TGTGCCAGCAGTGAACTTGTCGGAGGACCCGGGGAGCTGTTTTTT
cdr3_length: 15; v_call: TRBV7-9; d_call: NA; j_call: TRBJ2-5; clone_size: NA; cdr3_aa: CASSLAEVFQETQYF; cdr3_nt: TGTGCCAGCAGCTTAGCGGAGGTCTTCCAAGAGACCCAGTACTTC
cdr3_length: 13; v_call: TRBV7-6; d_call: NA; j_call: TRBJ2-1; clone_size: NA; cdr3_aa: CASSLGGGLEQFF; cdr3_nt: TGTGCCAGCAGCTTAGGGGGCGGACTGGAGCAGTTCTTC
cdr3_length: 14; v_call: TRBV7-2; d_call: NA; j_call: TRBJ1-6; clone_size: NA; cdr3_aa: CASSSAAGGWPLHF; cdr3_nt: TGTGCCAGCAGCAGTGCTGCGGGGGGTTGGCCCCTCCACTTT
cdr3_length: 17; v_call: TRBV15; d_call: NA; j_call: TRBJ2-7; clone_size: few; cdr3_aa: CATSTTGETYDPYEQYF; cdr3_nt: TGTGCCACCAGCACGACGGGCGAAACTTACGACCCCTACGAGCAGTACTTC
cdr3_length: 14; v_call: TRBV12-3/TRBV12-4; d_call: NA; j_call: TRBJ1-2; clone_size: once; cdr3_aa: CASSGTLSPYGYTF; cdr3_nt: TGTGCCAGCAGTGGGACACTCTCTCCCTATGGCTACACCTTC
cdr3_length: 14; v_call: TRBV7-6; d_call: NA; j_call: TRBJ1-3; clone_size: NA; cdr3_aa: CASSSTTTGNTIYF; cdr3_nt: TGTGCCAGCAGCTCGACGACAACAGGAAACACCATATATTTT
cdr3_length: 16; v_call: TRBV4-3; d_call: TRBD2; j_call: TRBJ2-1; clone_size: few; cdr3_aa: CASSQETSGNYNEQFF; cdr3_nt: TGCGCCAGCAGCCAAGAAACTAGCGGTAACTACAATGAGCAGTTCTTC
cdr3_length: 14; v_call: TRBV5-1; d_call: TRBD2; j_call: TRBJ2-5; clone_size: few; cdr3_aa: CASSLLAGDETQYF; cdr3_nt: TGCGCCAGCAGCTTACTAGCGGGAGACGAGACCCAGTACTTC
cdr3_length: 14; v_call: TRBV5-6; d_call: NA; j_call: TRBJ2-2; clone_size: NA; cdr3_aa: CASSSKSYSGELFF; cdr3_nt: TGTGCCAGCAGCTCCAAGTCCTATTCCGGGGAGCTGTTTTTT
cdr3_length: 13; v_call: TRBV2; d_call: TRBD1; j_call: TRBJ2-7; clone_size: few; cdr3_aa: CASRGQAIYEQYF; cdr3_nt: TGTGCCAGCAGGGGACAGGCCATCTACGAGCAGTACTTC
cdr3_length: 13; v_call: TRBV10-3; d_call: NA; j_call: TRBJ2-7; clone_size: NA; cdr3_aa: CAISESGIYEQYF; cdr3_nt: TGTGCCATCAGTGAGTCGGGGATCTACGAGCAGTACTTC
cdr3_length: 11; v_call: TRBV6-1; d_call: NA; j_call: TRBJ2-7; clone_size: NA; cdr3_aa: CASRTWPEQYF; cdr3_nt: TGTGCCAGCAGGACGTGGCCCGAGCAGTACTTC
cdr3_length: 15; v_call: TRBV20-1; d_call: TRBD2; j_call: TRBJ2-1; clone_size: NA; cdr3_aa: CSATGLAGSHNEQFF; cdr3_nt: TGCAGTGCCACGGGACTAGCGGGATCTCACAATGAGCAGTTCTTC
cdr3_length: 17; v_call: TRBV11-2; d_call: TRBD2; j_call: TRBJ2-2; clone_size: NA; cdr3_aa: CASSSGTSGRATGELFF; cdr3_nt: TGTGCCAGCAGCTCCGGGACTAGCGGGAGGGCTACCGGGGAGCTGTTTTTT
cdr3_length: 16; v_call: TRBV7-6; d_call: TRBD1; j_call: TRBJ2-3; clone_size: many; cdr3_aa: CASSLGGQPSTDTQYF; cdr3_nt: TGTGCCAGCAGCTTAGGGGGACAGCCAAGCACAGATACGCAGTATTTT
cdr3_length: 15; v_call: TRBV2; d_call: NA; j_call: TRBJ2-1; clone_size: few; cdr3_aa: CASTVKGSFYNEQFF; cdr3_nt: TGTGCCAGCACCGTGAAAGGGTCATTTTACAATGAGCAGTTCTTC